This TCR beta chain was sequenced for a study of cytomegalovirus exposure and HLA in healthy donors. The primer mix had 60 Vbeta and 13 Jbeta primers. Clones were sequenced by immunoSEQ multiplex PCR, and TCRdb holds only the in-frame ones, with some missing. The sample consists of about 100,000 clones, 76% of them appearing once. The CDR3 contains 15 residues. V shed 2 bases, J shed 4 bases, and the junction held 5 bases outside the gene matches. Germline CDR1 is MDHEN and CDR2 is SYDVKM. This clone was observed a handful of times. This receptor was obtained from a man aged 35 to 55 in good health and CMV-seronegative. Specimen: PBMCs. The chain combines TRBV28 with TRBJ2-1; TRBD1 aligns across 7 bases. The CDR3 protein is CASSLPDRRYNEQFF. In nucleotides, the CDR3 is TGTGCCAGCAGTTTACCGGACAGGAGATACAATGAGCAGTTCTTC. The full variable domain, rest sourced from reference TRBV28 and TRBJ2-1, is DVKVTQSSRYLVKRTGEKVFLECVQDMDHENMFWYRQDPGLGLRLIYFSYDVKMKEKGDIPEGYSVSREKKERFSLILESASTNQTSMYLCASSLPDRRYNEQFFGPGTRLTVL.